Below, 27 T cell receptor beta chains from the same sample are listed, as sequenced in a study of blood T cell repertoires in COVID-19. Sequencing used immunoSEQ multiplex PCR; TCRdb keeps in-frame clones, though not all of them. The sample shows fewer than 250,000 clones, over 80% of them seen only once. The sequenced sample was peripheral blood. The receptors shown here come from a human donor in a cohort sampled during active COVID-19.

The chain carries TRBV5-5 and TRBJ2-3; 13 nucleotides agree with TRBD2. Germline V gives CDR1 SGHKS, CDR2 YYEKEE (reference sequence). The CDR3 loop spans 16 amino acids. J gave up 9 bases and V 1 base, and 8 bases lay outside the gene matches. The CDR3 protein is CASSLSGTSGTRTQYF. The CDR3 nucleotides read TGTGCCAGCAGCTTGTCCGGGACTAGCGGGACCAGGACGCAGTATTTT.

V is TRBV7-6 and J is TRBJ1-2, with TRBD1 matching 7 bases. Germline loops: CDR1 SGHVS, CDR2 FNYEAQ. There are 14 residues in the CDR3. The V gene end was trimmed by 5 bases and the J gene end by 2 bases; junction bases not matched to a gene: 5. CDR3 sequence reads: CASSPPQGNYGYTF. CDR3 DNA: TGTGCCAGCAGCCCCCCACAGGGGAACTATGGCTACACCTTC.

In its sample, this clone was seen a few times. The rearrangement uses TRBV11-2 and TRBJ2-5; unclear D gene. The CDR3 has 14 residues. Germline V lookup: CDR1 SGHAT, CDR2 FQNNGV. V lost 0 bases, J lost 4 bases, and 9 bases lay in between. The CDR3 reads CASSLDRIGETQYF. The CDR3 coding sequence is TGTGCCAGCAGCTTAGACAGGATCGGAGAGACCCAGTACTTC. The entire variable domain, with the rest obtained from reference TRBV11-2 and TRBJ2-5, is as follows: EAGVAQSPRYKIIEKRQSVAFWCNPISGHATLYWYQQILGQGPKLLIQFQNNGVVDDSQLPKDRFSAERLKGVDSTLKIQPAKLEDSAVYLCASSLDRIGETQYFGPGTRLLVL.

The rearrangement uses TRBV27 and TRBJ2-7; D gene unclear. Between the trimmed V and J ends, which lost 4 bases and 4 bases, there was a span of 8 bases. The CDR3 is 12 amino acids. Germline CDR1 reads MNHEY; CDR2 reads SMNVEV (reference sequence). CDR3 region: CASSSLRYEQYF. CDR3 nucleotides: TGTGCCAGCAGTTCCCTTAGATACGAGCAGTACTTC.

This rearrangement joins TRBV5-4 to TRBJ2-7, with D possibly being TRBD1 (6 bases). This CDR3 region has 13 residues. V was pared by 2 bases and J by 5 bases, with 11 bases between. Germline loops: CDR1 SGHNT, CDR2 YYREEE (reference sequence). CDR3 sequence: CASSFDRFDEQYF. The CDR3 DNA reads as TGTGCCAGCAGCTTTGACAGGTTCGACGAGCAGTACTTC. The complete variable domain, with remaining parts taken from reference TRBV5-4 and TRBJ2-7, reads ETGVTQSPTHLIKTRGQQVTLRCSSQSGHNTVSWYQQALGQGPQFIFQYYREEENGRGNFPPRFSGLQFPNYSSELNVNALELDDSALYLCASSFDRFDEQYFGPGTRLTVT.

Only a few counts were recorded for this clone. J is TRBJ2-3 and V is TRBV4-1; 10 bases align to TRBD2. The V gene's germline CDR1 is MGHRA and CDR2 YSYEKL. V was clipped by 4 bases and J by 5 bases; unmatched bases: 15. This CDR3 is built from 18 residues. This CDR3 is CASSLDEPLAGAKDTQYF. The CDR3 DNA reads TGCGCCAGCAGCCTCGACGAACCTCTAGCGGGAGCTAAAGATACGCAGTATTTT.

V gene TRBV6-4 combines with J gene TRBJ2-2; tentative D call: TRBD1 (5 bases). The V gene lost 5 bases and the J gene lost 6 bases, with 13 bases spanning the gap. There are 14 residues in the CDR3. From germline, CDR1 is MRHNA and CDR2 SNTAGT. This CDR3 is CASSFQGGSGELFF. The DNA of the CDR3 is TGTGCCAGCAGTTTTCAGGGTGGTTCCGGGGAGCTGTTTTTT.

This chain connects TRBV30 to TRBJ2-1, with a weak D call TRBD2 (5 bases). The CDR3 has 15 amino acids. The V gene lost 3 bases and the J gene lost 6 bases, with 18 bases spanning the gap. The germline gives CDR1 GTSNPN, CDR2 SVGIG (reference sequence). The CDR3 nucleotides read TGTGCCTGGAGCGTTAAACTAGGTCTTACCAATGAGCAGTTCTTC. Amino acids: CAWSVKLGLTNEQFF.

This clone was seen only a few times. The chain links TRBV10-1 to TRBJ1-3, with TRBD1 as a possible D gene (6 bases). The CDR3 has 13 residues. The germline V gene encodes CDR1 WNHNN and CDR2 SYGVQD (reference sequence). Trimming pared 6 bases from V and 4 bases from J, leaving 10 bases between. The CDR3 sequence is CASRQGFGNTIYF. CDR3 nucleotide sequence: TGCGCCAGCAGACAGGGATTCGGAAACACCATATATTTT.

This clone showed up just once. The chain joins TRBV9 to TRBJ2-3, with D possibly being TRBD1 (5 bases). CDR1 is SGDLS, CDR2 YYNGEE, per germline. The CDR3 has 16 amino acids. With 2 bases removed from V and 1 base from J, the gap between germline ends came to 14 bases. In DNA, the CDR3 is TGTGCCAGCAGCGTCACGAACGCACAGGGCACAGATACGCAGTATTTT. Amino acids: CASSVTNAQGTDTQYF.

The chain is built from TRBV6-6 and TRBJ2-7; 8 nucleotides match TRBD1. In germline, CDR1 is MNHNY, CDR2 SVGAGI (reference sequence). The CDR3 runs to 13 residues. The junction had 10 bases not matched to a gene; V was cut back by 8 bases and J by 7 bases. CDR3 sequence reads: CASGQYTGGEQYF. DNA of the CDR3: TGTGCCAGCGGCCAATACACAGGGGGAGAGCAGTACTTC.

J is TRBJ1-2 and V is TRBV18; 8 nucleotides match TRBD1. V shed 3 bases, J shed 3 bases, and the junction held 3 bases outside the gene matches. This CDR3 contains 14 residues. Germline V gene sequence: CDR1 KGHSH, CDR2 LQKENI. Here the CDR3 DNA reads TGTGCCAGCTCACCCAGGGGGCAGGACTATGGCTACACCTTC. Its protein product is CASSPRGQDYGYTF.

This clone has just a few counts. The rearrangement links TRBV4-1 to TRBJ2-3, with D maybe TRBD2 (6 bases). V lost 5 bases, J lost 6 bases, and 27 bases lay in between. Germline V lookup: CDR1 MGHRA, CDR2 YSYEKL. The CDR3 is 18 amino acids. As DNA, the CDR3 is TGCGCCAGCAGCTCCCCGGGACTTCGTTCTCTAAACGCGGATACGCAGTATTTT. Amino acids: CASSSPGLRSLNADTQYF.

This clone occurred a few times. V is TRBV6-1 and J is TRBJ1-5, with 7 positions matching TRBD1. V shed 3 bases, J shed 3 bases, and the junction held 8 bases outside the gene matches. The CDR3 is 16 residues long. Germline CDR1 reads MNHNS; CDR2 reads SASEGT. Here the CDR3 reads CASSDLPGQPNQPQHF. The CDR3, as DNA: TGTGCCAGCAGTGATCTCCCGGGACAGCCCAATCAGCCCCAGCATTTT.

The CDR3 sequence is CASGFGGTGGLDEQYF. DNA of the CDR3: TGTGCTAGTGGTTTTGGCGGGACAGGGGGTTTGGACGAGCAGTACTTC. The J gene is TRBJ2-7, the V gene TRBV12-5, with 11 bases matching TRBD1. Germline CDR1 LGHNT, CDR2 FRNRAP. The CDR3 has 16 amino acids. The V gene end was trimmed by 3 bases and the J gene end by 5 bases; junction bases not matched to a gene: 9.

This clone was counted only a few times. The chain has TRBV5-8 and TRBJ1-3; no clear D gene. The ends were cut back, 4 bases at V and 4 bases at J, with 12 bases in the middle. This CDR3 has 14 amino acids. Germline V gives CDR1 SGHTS, CDR2 YDEGEE. The CDR3 is CASSTRTVGNTIYF. The CDR3 DNA follows: TGTGCCAGCAGCACCCGGACTGTGGGAAACACCATATATTTT.

V and J are TRBV5-6 and TRBJ2-7, with TRBD2 matching over 7 bases. Germline V lookup: CDR1 SGHDT, CDR2 YYEEEE. Trimming at V came to 1 base and at J to 0 bases, leaving 7 bases not matched to a gene. The CDR3 runs 16 residues. The CDR3 DNA follows: TGTGCCAGCAGCTTGTATCTCGGGAGGTACTCCTACGAGCAGTACTTC. This sequence encodes CASSLYLGRYSYEQYF. The full variable domain, with the rest looked up from reference TRBV5-6 and TRBJ2-7, is DAGVTQSPTHLIKTRGQQVTLRCSPKSGHDTVSWYQQALGQGPQFIFQYYEEEERQRGNFPDRFSGHQFPNYSSELNVNALLLGDSALYLCASSLYLGRYSYEQYFGPGTRLTVT.

The table lists this clone with a few counts. V gene TRBV19 combines with J gene TRBJ1-5; unclear D gene. V was shortened by 3 bases and J by 9 bases, with 9 bases between the two germline ends. The CDR3 sequence is 12 residues long. The germline CDR1 and CDR2 sequences are LNHDA and SQIVND (reference sequence). CDR3 sequence (DNA): TGTGCCAGTAGTATTGCAGGAGGGCCCCAGCATTTT. It encodes CASSIAGGPQHF.

J is TRBJ1-1 and V is TRBV30, with TRBD1 matching 11 bases. V was pared by 1 base and J by 6 bases, with 4 bases of the junction left unmatched. Germline CDR1 is GTSNPN and CDR2 is SVGIG (reference sequence). The CDR3 has 14 residues. For the CDR3, the DNA is TGTGCCTGGAGTGGAGGACAGGGGGCTTCTGAAGCTTTCTTT. It is translated as CAWSGGQGASEAFF.

V is TRBV5-1 and J is TRBJ2-3; D call uncertain. The CDR3 spans 14 residues. The V gene lost 2 bases and the J gene lost 0 bases, with 7 bases spanning the gap. Germline CDR1 is SGHRS and CDR2 is YFSETQ. CDR3 in DNA: TGCGCCAGCAGCTTCATTAGAAGCACAGATACGCAGTATTTT. It is translated as CASSFIRSTDTQYF.

J is TRBJ1-4 and V is TRBV5-8; no firm D call. Between the trimmed V and J ends, which lost 4 bases and 0 bases, there was a span of 7 bases. There are 14 residues in the CDR3. Germline-derived CDR1 and CDR2 are SGHTS and YDEGEE. Here the CDR3 reads CASSHSATNEKLFF. CDR3 sequence (DNA): TGTGCCAGCAGCCACAGTGCAACTAATGAAAAACTGTTTTTT.

The chain uses TRBV3-1 (or the pseudogene TRBV3-2) and TRBJ2-5, with TRBD2 matching 7 bases. Germline CDR1 and CDR2: LGHDT and YNNKEL (reference sequence). The CDR3 spans 13 residues. The junction had 3 bases not matched to a gene; V was cut back by 3 bases and J by 5 bases. The CDR3 protein is CASSHRGGETQYF. CDR3 DNA sequence: TGTGCCAGCAGCCATCGGGGAGGGGAGACCCAGTACTTC.

The chain carries TRBV14 and TRBJ2-2, with TRBD2 identical over 13 bases. Germline assignment: CDR1 SGHDN and CDR2 FVKESK. After removal of 4 bases from V and 0 bases from J, the junction contained 5 bases not matched to a gene. The CDR3 is 18 amino acids. The chain's CDR3 is CASSLGLAGVPNTGELFF. For the CDR3, the DNA is TGTGCCAGCAGCCTAGGACTAGCGGGAGTCCCGAACACCGGGGAGCTGTTTTTT. The whole variable domain, remainder taken from reference TRBV14 and TRBJ2-2, is EAGVTQFPSHSVIEKGQTVTLRCDPISGHDNLYWYRRVMGKEIKFLLHFVKESKQDESGMPNNRFLAERTGGTYSTLKVQPAELEDSGVYFCASSLGLAGVPNTGELFFGEGSRLTVL.

The chain recombines TRBV10-3 with TRBJ2-2; a weak D match, TRBD2 (6 bases). The CDR3 extends over 14 amino acids. Germline CDR1 is ENHRY and CDR2 is SYGVKD. The V gene lost 7 bases and the J gene lost 4 bases, with 13 bases spanning the gap. The CDR3: CAITAGLGTGELFF. In DNA, the CDR3 is TGTGCCATCACTGCGGGGCTGGGCACCGGGGAGCTGTTTTTT.

This chain uses TRBV5-1 with TRBJ2-7, with D possibly matching TRBD2 (6 bases). There are 15 residues in the CDR3. From germline, CDR1 is SGHRS and CDR2 YFSETQ. The V gene lost 4 bases and the J gene lost 7 bases, with 21 bases spanning the gap. The CDR3 here is CASSPAGREEIEQYF. Here the CDR3 DNA reads TGCGCCAGCAGCCCCGCCGGGCGGGAAGAGATAGAGCAGTACTTC.

V and J are TRBV19 and TRBJ2-5; no clear D. Germline V gives CDR1 LNHDA, CDR2 SQIVND (reference sequence). The CDR3 is 11 residues long. The V gene lost 5 bases and the J gene lost 5 bases, with 6 bases spanning the gap. This CDR3 reads CASSSAETQYF. Here the CDR3 DNA reads TGTGCCAGTAGTTCAGCGGAGACCCAGTACTTC.

The chain uses TRBV24-1 and TRBJ2-2, with D maybe TRBD2 (6 bases). This CDR3 comprises 18 residues. The V and J ends lost 0 bases and 5 bases respectively, with 18 bases between them. Germline V gives CDR1 KGHDR, CDR2 SFDVKD. CDR3 in amino acids: CATSDLRGGPGGTGELFF. DNA for the CDR3: TGTGCCACCAGTGATTTGCGAGGCGGTCCCGGGGGAACCGGGGAGCTGTTTTTT.